A single sample gave rise to the 21 T cell receptor beta chains below, sequenced in a study of a mutant IDH1 vaccine in newly diagnosed glioma. Method: immunoSEQ multiplex PCR; TCRdb's copy keeps in-frame clones and lacks some. The sample gives tens of thousands of clones, approximately 82% of which show up once; approximately 18% is in the top ten. Antigen specificity for these receptors is unknown. Time point defined: week 47, end of study. Every vaccination contained 300 ug of the mutant IDH1 20-mer peptide and was paired with topical imiquimod. The sequencing here drew on PBMCs, taken from a glioma patient whose treatment included an IDH1 peptide vaccine. Every receptor here comes from a man aged 18 to 29 with glioma. Some clones in this sample may be carry-over from other donors' samples.

The chain couples TRBV11-1 to TRBJ2-7, with 9 bases aligning to TRBD2. V was clipped by 0 bases and J by 5 bases; unmatched bases: 14. Germline lookup yields CDR1 SGHAT and CDR2 FQDESV (reference sequence). The CDR3 length is 18 residues. The CDR3 nucleotides read TGTGCCAGCAGCTTAGCGAGATCGTGGCGGGAGGGCCGTGACGAGCAGTACTTC. Amino acids: CASSLARSWREGRDEQYF.

Details on this clone: The junction and the germline gene differ at one end; a read error may be behind it. The chain recombines TRBV7-7 with TRBJ2-5; maybe TRBD1 (5 bases). There are 14 residues in the CDR3. Germline assignment: CDR1 SSHAT and CDR2 FNYEAQ (reference sequence). The CDR3 DNA sequence: TGTGCTAGCAGCTTAGGGCAGGGAATGGGGACCCAGTACTTC. Translation: CASSLGQGMGTQYF.

This clone turned up a few times. The chain links TRBV9 to TRBJ2-3, with a possible D match to TRBD2 (6 bases). The CDR3 consists of 14 residues. CDR1 and CDR2 from the germline V gene are SGDLS and YYNGEE. Trimming removed 4 bases at V and 3 bases at J, with 12 bases between. The CDR3: CASSFELATDTQYF. The CDR3 DNA reads TGTGCCAGCAGCTTTGAGCTAGCGACAGATACGCAGTATTTT.

This rearrangement joins TRBV7-9 to TRBJ2-5; 14 nucleotides align to TRBD2. The ends lost 0 bases at V and 4 bases at J; junction bases unmatched: 10. Per germline, CDR1 SEHNR and CDR2 FQNEAQ (reference sequence). This CDR3 is 19 amino acids long. The CDR3 DNA reads as TGTGCCAGCAGCTTAGCAGTAAGACTAGCGGGAGGGCCGGGAGAGACCCAGTACTTC. Residues: CASSLAVRLAGGPGETQYF. The entire variable domain, with the rest obtained from reference TRBV7-9 and TRBJ2-5, is as follows: DTGVSQNPRHKITKRGQNVTFRCDPISEHNRLYWYRQTLGQGPEFLTYFQNEAQLEKSRLLSDRFSAERPKGSFSTLEIQRTEQGDSAMYLCASSLAVRLAGGPGETQYFGPGTRLLVL.

The CDR3 DNA reads TGTGCCAGCAGCTTAGCGGGGGGACTGGGGACCTATGGCTACACCTTC. This translates into CASSLAGGLGTYGYTF. This chain links TRBV7-9 with TRBJ1-2, with D possibly TRBD1 on 5 matching bases. The CDR3 contains 16 residues. In germline, CDR1 is SEHNR, CDR2 FQNEAQ (reference sequence). V was shortened by 0 bases and J by 4 bases, with 15 bases between the two germline ends. Full variable domain (missing parts from reference TRBV7-9 and TRBJ1-2): DTGVSQNPRHKITKRGQNVTFRCDPISEHNRLYWYRQTLGQGPEFLTYFQNEAQLEKSRLLSDRFSAERPKGSFSTLEIQRTEQGDSAMYLCASSLAGGLGTYGYTFGSGTRLTVV.

The V call is TRBV4-1, the J call TRBJ1-5; D possibly corresponds to TRBD1 (6 bases). V was cut by 1 base and J by 2 bases, with 18 bases left in between. Germline V gene lookup returns CDR1 MGHRA and CDR2 YSYEKL. This CDR3 has 18 amino acids. CDR3 sequence (DNA): TGCGCCAGCAGCCAAGGGCGTCTACAGGGTAGGGGCAATCAGCCCCAGCATTTT. Translating it yields CASSQGRLQGRGNQPQHF.

The table lists this clone with a few counts. The chain carries TRBV6-5 and TRBJ1-1; D ambiguous. V lost 6 bases and J 3 bases, leaving 5 bases between the germline ends. CDR1 is MNHEY, CDR2 SVGAGI, per germline. There are 11 residues in the CDR3. Written as DNA, the CDR3 is TGTGCCAGCAGCGGGGACACTGAAGCTTTCTTT. Protein product: CASSGDTEAFF.

The chain couples TRBV2 to TRBJ1-2; D may be TRBD1 (5 bases). This CDR3 contains 15 residues. The V end was cut by 2 bases, the J end by 7 bases, with 17 bases between. The germline V gene encodes CDR1 SNHLY and CDR2 FYNNEI. CDR3 nucleotide sequence: TGTGCCAGCAGTGAAATGGGACTCCGGACGGGTGGCTACACCTTC. Amino acids: CASSEMGLRTGGYTF.

J is TRBJ2-1 and V is TRBV5-6; TRBD1 or TRBD2 may be the D gene (5 bases each). The CDR3 extends over 15 amino acids. Trimming removed 2 bases from V and 2 bases from J, with 11 bases in between. The V gene's germline CDR1 is SGHDT and CDR2 YYEEEE. CDR3: CASSFGDGAYNEQFF. The CDR3 coding sequence is TGTGCCAGCAGCTTTGGGGACGGGGCCTACAATGAGCAGTTCTTC.

V gene TRBV7-6 combines with J gene TRBJ1-5; 7 bases line up with TRBD1. Losses at the gene ends were 5 bases for V and 0 bases for J; bases not matched to a gene: 10. CDR3 length: 17 residues. The germline gives CDR1 SGHVS, CDR2 FNYEAQ. Here the CDR3 DNA reads TGTGCCAGCAGCGAACCGGGACAGCCTTATAGCAATCAGCCCCAGCATTTT. This translates into CASSEPGQPYSNQPQHF.

V usage is TRBV5-1 and J usage is TRBJ2-2, with D unresolved. CDR3 length equals 13 residues. The V end was cut by 1 base, the J end by 4 bases, with 5 bases between. Looked up from germline, CDR1 is SGHRS and CDR2 is YFSETQ. The CDR3 coding sequence is TGCGCCAGCAGCTTGTTGCTCACCGGGGAGCTGTTTTTT. This translates into CASSLLLTGELFF.

The chain joins TRBV5-1 to TRBJ2-6, with D hard to call. The germline V gene encodes CDR1 SGHRS and CDR2 YFSETQ. The CDR3 runs to 16 residues. Trimming shortened V by 4 bases and J by 1 base, and 12 bases separated the two germline ends. This CDR3 reads CASSASAVSGANVLTF. In DNA, the CDR3 is TGCGCCAGCAGCGCGTCGGCGGTTTCTGGGGCCAACGTCCTGACTTTC.

V gene TRBV4-1 combines with J gene TRBJ1-2; TRBD1 aligns across 7 bases. The CDR3 has 17 residues. The ends lost 0 bases at V and 5 bases at J; junction bases unmatched: 12. The germline V gene has CDR1 MGHRA and CDR2 YSYEKL. The CDR3 sequence: CASSQEAGRGRRYGYTF. The CDR3 bases are TGCGCCAGCAGCCAAGAGGCGGGGAGGGGGCGCCGGTATGGCTACACCTTC.

Points on this clone: At one end, the junction sequence differs from germline, possibly due to a read error. The rearrangement joins TRBV6-5 to TRBJ1-1, with TRBD1 matching 7 bases. Germline loops: CDR1 MNHEY, CDR2 SVGAGI. This CDR3 is 13 amino acids long. The CDR3 DNA follows: TGTGCCAGCAATTACAGGGGGAACACTGAAGCTTTCTTT. It encodes CASNYRGNTEAFF.

The rearrangement uses TRBV20-1 and TRBJ1-1; D remains ambiguous. Germline CDR1 is DFQATT and CDR2 is SNEGSKA (reference sequence). The V end was cut by 5 bases, the J end by 7 bases, with 8 bases between. The CDR3 runs to 10 residues. In nucleotides, the CDR3 is TGCAGTGCTGGGCGGGGTGAAGCTTTCTTT. Its translation is CSAGRGEAFF.

V gene TRBV29-1 combines with J gene TRBJ1-1; 8 nucleotides match TRBD1. The V and J ends lost 3 bases and 4 bases, in that order; junction bases with no gene match: 7. The germline CDR1 and CDR2 sequences are SQVTM and ANQGSEA. This CDR3 contains 14 residues. The CDR3 spells CSVEVAGGRTEAFF. Written as DNA, the CDR3 is TGCAGCGTTGAGGTAGCAGGGGGCCGCACTGAAGCTTTCTTT.

The rearrangement links TRBV6-1 to TRBJ1-5; a weak D match, TRBD1 (5 bases). The CDR3 length is 15 residues. Between the trimmed V and J ends, which lost 4 bases and 5 bases, there was a span of 15 bases. CDR1 and CDR2 (germline): MNHNS, SASEGT. In DNA form, the CDR3 reads TGTGCCAGCAGTGTAGTTCCAGGGAGAGATCAGCCCCAGCATTTT. Its translation: CASSVVPGRDQPQHF.

This chain joins TRBV19 and TRBJ1-1; maybe TRBD1 (5 bases). CDR1 and CDR2 (germline): LNHDA, SQIVND (reference sequence). Trimming shortened V by 4 bases and J by 5 bases, and 23 bases separated the two germline ends. CDR3 length: 17 amino acids. The chain's CDR3 is CASSTRTTSGLWTEAFF. The CDR3 DNA follows: TGTGCCAGTAGTACCCGGACAACAAGCGGGTTATGGACTGAAGCTTTCTTT.

This sequence joins TRBV6-5 and TRBJ2-7; tentative D call: TRBD1 (5 bases). Germline V lookup: CDR1 MNHEY, CDR2 SVGAGI. Trimming shortened V by 0 bases and J by 5 bases, and 11 bases separated the two germline ends. The CDR3 is 14 residues long. Written as DNA, the CDR3 is TGTGCCAGCAGTTACTCATGGGGCGCCAACGAGCAGTACTTC. Its translation is CASSYSWGANEQYF.

J is TRBJ2-7 and V is TRBV27; 9 positions match TRBD2. This CDR3 spans 17 amino acids. Trimming removed 1 base from V and 0 bases from J; junction bases left unmatched: 7. Germline-derived CDR1 and CDR2 are MNHEY and SMNVEV (reference sequence). The CDR3 nucleotides are TGTGCCAGCAGTTTATTAGCGGGAGATTATAGCTCCTACGAGCAGTACTTC. This codes for CASSLLAGDYSSYEQYF.

The chain carries TRBV7-2 and TRBJ2-3; weak D call: TRBD1 (6 bases). V gave up 5 bases and J gave up 2 bases, with 14 bases separating them. CDR3 size: 15 residues. Germline loops: CDR1 SGHTA, CDR2 FQGNSA. The chain's CDR3 is CASSPGRGPTDTQYF. The CDR3, as DNA: TGTGCCAGCAGCCCAGGCAGGGGCCCCACAGATACGCAGTATTTT.